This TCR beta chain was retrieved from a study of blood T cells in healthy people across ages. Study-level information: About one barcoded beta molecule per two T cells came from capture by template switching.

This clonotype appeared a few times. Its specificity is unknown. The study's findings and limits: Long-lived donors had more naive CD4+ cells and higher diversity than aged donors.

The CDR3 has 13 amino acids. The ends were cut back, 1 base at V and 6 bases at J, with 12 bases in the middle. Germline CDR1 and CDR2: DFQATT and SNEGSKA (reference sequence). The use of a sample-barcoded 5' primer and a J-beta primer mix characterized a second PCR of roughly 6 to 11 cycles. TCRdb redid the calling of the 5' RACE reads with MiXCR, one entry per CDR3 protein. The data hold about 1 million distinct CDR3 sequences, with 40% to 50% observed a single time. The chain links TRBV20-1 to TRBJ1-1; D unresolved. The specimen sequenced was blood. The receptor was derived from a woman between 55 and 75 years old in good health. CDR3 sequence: CSARGGTAAEAFF. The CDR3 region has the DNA TGCAGTGCTAGAGGTGGAACAGCGGCTGAAGCTTTCTTT.